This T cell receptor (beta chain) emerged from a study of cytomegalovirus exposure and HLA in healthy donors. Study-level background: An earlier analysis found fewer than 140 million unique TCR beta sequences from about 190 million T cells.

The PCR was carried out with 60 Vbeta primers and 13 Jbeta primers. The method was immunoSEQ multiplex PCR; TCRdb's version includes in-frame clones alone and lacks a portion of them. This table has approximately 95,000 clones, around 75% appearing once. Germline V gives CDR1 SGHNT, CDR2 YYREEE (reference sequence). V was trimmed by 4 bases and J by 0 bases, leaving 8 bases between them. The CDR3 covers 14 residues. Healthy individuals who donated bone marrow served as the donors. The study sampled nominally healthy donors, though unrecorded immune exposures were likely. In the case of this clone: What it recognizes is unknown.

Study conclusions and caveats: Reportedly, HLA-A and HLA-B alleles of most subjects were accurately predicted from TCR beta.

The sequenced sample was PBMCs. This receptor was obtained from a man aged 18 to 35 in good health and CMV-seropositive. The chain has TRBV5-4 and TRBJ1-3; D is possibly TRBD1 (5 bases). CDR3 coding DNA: TGTGCCAGCAGCCCGACAGCCTCTGGAAACACCATATATTTT. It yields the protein CASSPTASGNTIYF.